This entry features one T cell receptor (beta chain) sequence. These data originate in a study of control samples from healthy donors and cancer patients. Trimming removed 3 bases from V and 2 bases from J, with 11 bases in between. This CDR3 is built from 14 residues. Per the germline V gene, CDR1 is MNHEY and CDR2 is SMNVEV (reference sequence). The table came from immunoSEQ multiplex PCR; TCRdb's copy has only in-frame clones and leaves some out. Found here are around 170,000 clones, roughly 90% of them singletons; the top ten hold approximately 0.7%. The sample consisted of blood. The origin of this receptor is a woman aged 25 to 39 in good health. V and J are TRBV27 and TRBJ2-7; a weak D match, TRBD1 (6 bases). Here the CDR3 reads CASSLDRGTYEQYF. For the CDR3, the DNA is TGTGCCAGCAGTTTGGATAGGGGGACCTACGAGCAGTACTTC.